This entry lists 20 T cell receptor beta chains sequenced from one sample in a study of T cells after yellow fever vaccination. A single record per CDR3 protein comes from TCRdb applying MiXCR to the 5' RACE reads. The data hold 100,000 or so distinct CDR3 sequences, with over 8% observed a single time. The specimen comprised CD8+ T cells not binding an NS4B(214-222) dextramer, sorted from PBMCs, sampled roughly 15 days after the first yellow fever vaccination. The receptor set was obtained from a man younger than 35 who received the YFV17D yellow fever vaccine.

This chain uses TRBV12-5 with TRBJ1-2; D unresolved. The CDR3 is made up of 13 amino acids. Trimming took off 2 bases at V and 6 bases at J, with 10 bases between the two ends. Germline CDR1 is LGHNT and CDR2 is FRNRAP. The CDR3 protein is CASGLPRWHGYTF. The CDR3 nucleotides read TGTGCTAGTGGTTTGCCACGGTGGCATGGCTACACCTTC.

The rearrangement joins TRBV29-1 to TRBJ1-2; a weak D match, TRBD1 (5 bases). Between the trimmed V and J ends, which lost 0 bases and 7 bases, there was a span of 15 bases. The CDR3 extends over 14 amino acids. Germline V gene lookup returns CDR1 SQVTM and CDR2 ANQGSEA. Here the CDR3 reads CSVEDGARATGYTF. DNA of the CDR3: TGCAGCGTTGAAGACGGGGCGCGGGCCACTGGCTACACCTTC.

The sample holds a few counts of this clonotype. The rearrangement uses TRBV6-2 or TRBV6-3 and TRBJ2-1; 8 positions match TRBD2. The CDR3 length is 15 residues. Germline CDR1 reads MNHEY; CDR2 reads SVGEGT. Trimming cost V 6 bases and J 10 bases; bases outside gene matches: 14. The DNA for the CDR3 is TGTGCCAGCAGCATCGGGGGGGCCCTACAATGGGAGCAGTTCTTC. Residues: CASSIGGALQWEQFF.

The chain joins TRBV6-2 or TRBV6-3 to TRBJ2-7, with D perhaps assigned TRBD1 or TRBD2 (5 bases each). Germline V lookup: CDR1 MNHEY, CDR2 SVGEGT. The CDR3 sequence is 14 residues long. V lost 2 bases and J lost 7, with 15 bases in between. The CDR3 region is CASSYDSGGGEQYV. The CDR3, as DNA: TGTGCCAGCAGTTACGACAGCGGCGGAGGAGAGCAGTACGTC.

This chain uses TRBV18 with TRBJ1-1, with TRBD1 matching 8 bases. The CDR3 loop spans 16 amino acids. V lost 0 bases, J lost 4 bases, and 7 bases stayed unmatched. Germline V gene lookup returns CDR1 KGHSH and CDR2 LQKENI. CDR3 nucleotide sequence: TGTGCCAGCTCACCACCGGACAGGGCAAGGGGCACTGAAGCTTTCTTT. Translated: CASSPPDRARGTEAFF.

This clonotype is medium-sized in the sample. The chain combines TRBV4-2 with TRBJ2-3; 8 bases align to TRBD2. The CDR3 runs to 16 residues. The ends lost 0 bases at V and 1 base at J; junction bases unmatched: 3. The germline V gene encodes CDR1 LGHNA and CDR2 YNFKEQ. The CDR3 nucleotides are TGTGCCAGCAGCCAAGATCGAGCGGGGGGCACAGATACGCAGTATTTT. It encodes CASSQDRAGGTDTQYF.

This clonotype was found many times. This chain connects TRBV27 to TRBJ2-1, with D perhaps matching TRBD2 (5 bases). Germline V gives CDR1 MNHEY, CDR2 SMNVEV (reference sequence). The CDR3 sequence is 14 residues long. V lost 10 bases to trimming and J lost 6 bases, with 19 bases between them. As DNA, the CDR3 is TGTGCCACCGGGGTCATATCCAGTCGCAATGAGCAGTTCTTC. This gives the protein CATGVISSRNEQFF.

The chain uses TRBV4-1 and TRBJ2-6; D remains unclear. V was shortened by 0 bases and J by 0 bases, with 6 bases between the two germline ends. Germline V CDR1 and CDR2: MGHRA, YSYEKL. This CDR3 comprises 16 residues. CDR3 region: CASSQDTYSGANVLTF. The CDR3, as DNA: TGCGCCAGCAGCCAAGATACCTACTCTGGGGCCAACGTCCTGACTTTC.

This clonotype was seen a few times. J is TRBJ1-3 and V is TRBV7-9, with unresolved D. The CDR3 is 14 residues long. V lost 3 bases and J 3 bases, leaving 9 bases between the germline ends. The V gene's germline CDR1 is SEHNR and CDR2 FQNEAQ (reference sequence). This CDR3 is CASSFPGGGNTIYF. The CDR3 bases are TGTGCCAGCAGCTTTCCGGGTGGTGGAAACACCATATATTTT.

This clonotype was detected ten times or more. The chain links TRBV19 to TRBJ2-1; 8 bases map to TRBD2. The CDR3 is 16 amino acids. The germline V gene encodes CDR1 LNHDA and CDR2 SQIVND (reference sequence). V was clipped by 0 bases and J by 6 bases; unmatched bases: 7. CDR3 sequence: CASSIDRRGGSNEQFF. CDR3 bases: TGTGCCAGTAGTATAGATCGCCGCGGGGGGAGCAATGAGCAGTTCTTC.

Ten or more counts support this clonotype. The V gene is TRBV4-3, the J gene TRBJ1-1; 7 nucleotides line up with TRBD1. The CDR3 totals 15 residues. J was trimmed by 2 bases and V by 2 bases; bases with no gene match: 5. Germline V gene lookup returns CDR1 LGHNA and CDR2 YSLEER. The DNA of the CDR3 is TGCGCCAGCAGCCAAATACAGGGGATCAACACTGAAGCTTTCTTT. Residues: CASSQIQGINTEAFF.

This clonotype was found many times. The chain carries TRBV27 and TRBJ1-6, with 7 bases fitting TRBD1. V shed 6 bases and J 9 bases; nucleotides not matched to a gene: 8. CDR3 size: 14 residues. Germline CDR1 reads MNHEY; CDR2 reads SMNVEV (reference sequence). Here the CDR3 reads CASRPQGGVSPLHF. CDR3 DNA: TGTGCCAGCAGACCTCAGGGGGGTGTTTCACCCCTCCACTTT.

The table lists this clonotype with a few counts. This CDR3 is CASSDGISGGQRDEQFF. The CDR3 coding sequence is TGTGCCAGCAGTGATGGTATTAGCGGGGGCCAGAGGGATGAGCAGTTCTTC. The rearrangement uses TRBV2 and TRBJ2-1; 9 nucleotides align to TRBD2. Losses at the gene ends were 3 bases for V and 8 bases for J; bases not matched to a gene: 14. Per the germline V gene, CDR1 is SNHLY and CDR2 is FYNNEI. This CDR3 region has 17 residues. The whole variable domain, filled in from reference TRBV2 and TRBJ2-1, reads EPEVTQTPSHQVTQMGQEVILRCVPISNHLYFYWYRQILGQKVEFLVSFYNNEISEKSEIFDDQFSVERPDGSNFTLKIRSTKLEDSAMYFCASSDGISGGQRDEQFFGPGTRLTVL.

This clonotype was counted only a few times. The V and J genes are TRBV6-1 and TRBJ2-5; D might be TRBD2 (5 bases). The length of the CDR3 is 15 residues. With 6 bases removed from V and 3 bases from J, the gap between germline ends came to 17 bases. Germline V gene sequence: CDR1 MNHNS, CDR2 SASEGT. In DNA, the CDR3 is TGTGCCAGCAGCCACCTATCCGGGGAAGAAGAGACCCAGTACTTC. Its translation: CASSHLSGEEETQYF.

The chain has TRBV4-1 and TRBJ1-5, with a possible D match to TRBD1 (6 bases). Per germline, CDR1 MGHRA and CDR2 YSYEKL. Trimming pared 4 bases from V and 7 bases from J, leaving 20 bases between. This CDR3 contains 16 residues. The CDR3 loop reads CASSRLWAGEGQPQHF. The CDR3 DNA follows: TGCGCCAGCAGCCGCCTATGGGCAGGGGAGGGACAGCCCCAGCATTTT.

This clonotype was detected a few times. The J gene is TRBJ2-7, the V gene TRBV10-3; 10 nucleotides agree with TRBD2. J lost 0 bases, V lost 4 bases, and 3 bases had no gene match. CDR1 is ENHRY and CDR2 is SYGVKD in the germline V gene. This CDR3 contains 15 residues. CDR3 DNA sequence: TGTGCCATCAGTGGAGCGGGAGGGGCCTCCTACGAGCAGTACTTC. It specifies CAISGAGGASYEQYF.

V is TRBV27 and J is TRBJ2-7; 14 positions match TRBD2. Germline V lookup: CDR1 MNHEY, CDR2 SMNVEV (reference sequence). The ends lost 5 bases at V and 7 bases at J; junction bases unmatched: 7. The length of the CDR3 is 15 residues. This CDR3 reads CASSVMGLAGAEQYF. In DNA, the CDR3 is TGTGCCAGCAGTGTTATGGGACTAGCGGGGGCAGAGCAGTACTTC.

This clonotype was seen more than once but under ten times. The chain is built from TRBV7-9 and TRBJ1-2; 8 nucleotides line up with TRBD1. Losses at the gene ends were 4 bases for V and 4 bases for J; bases not matched to a gene: 11. Germline values: CDR1 SEHNR, CDR2 FQNEAQ (reference sequence). This CDR3 comprises 16 residues. CDR3 sequence: CASSSLDPTGVYGYTF. The CDR3 DNA sequence: TGTGCCAGCAGCTCGCTTGATCCGACAGGGGTCTATGGCTACACCTTC.

This clonotype was seen a few times. The chain couples TRBV6-5 to TRBJ2-5; D is uncertain. CDR3 length: 15 residues. Between the trimmed V and J ends, which lost 0 bases and 5 bases, there was a span of 13 bases. Looked up from germline, CDR1 is MNHEY and CDR2 is SVGAGI. CDR3 loop: CASSYSNLVRETQYF. Written as DNA, the CDR3 is TGTGCCAGCAGTTACTCGAACCTAGTTAGGGAGACCCAGTACTTC.

This chain joins TRBV7-2 and TRBJ2-2; D is perhaps TRBD2 (5 bases). Trimming stripped 1 base from V and 4 bases from J, with 10 bases between. Per the germline V gene, CDR1 is SGHTA and CDR2 is FQGNSA. The CDR3 sequence is 15 residues long. CDR3 nucleotides: TGTGCCAGCAGCTTAGGACTATTGGGCACCGGGGAGCTGTTTTTT. This gives the protein CASSLGLLGTGELFF. The full variable domain, with the rest looked up from reference TRBV7-2 and TRBJ2-2, is GAGVSQSPSNKVTEKGKDVELRCDPISGHTALYWYRQSLGQGLEFLIYFQGNSAPDKSGLPSDRFSAERTGGSVSTLTIQRTQQEDSAVYLCASSLGLLGTGELFFGEGSRLTVL.